This T cell receptor beta chain appears in the sequencing data of a study of pediatric ulcerative colitis. Study-level results: Two rectal CDR3 clonotypes occurred in all ulcerative colitis patients.

A word on this clone: Its antigen remains unknown.

This CDR3 comprises 18 residues. Trimming left V 5 bases short and J 5 bases short, with 24 bases between. CDR1 is SEHNR and CDR2 is FQNEAQ in the germline V gene (reference sequence). Only in-frame clones appear in the TCRdb table, and some are missing; sequencing was by immunoSEQ multiplex PCR. The sample has about 64,000 clones, around 80% seen once. Material for sequencing was blood. This rearrangement joins TRBV7-9 to TRBJ2-2; D is undetermined. This TCR was sampled from a boy aged 5-17 years with moderate ulcerative colitis. The CDR3 loop reads CASSQESRKLRDTGELFF. The CDR3 DNA follows: TGTGCCAGCAGCCAAGAAAGTAGAAAACTTAGAGATACCGGGGAGCTGTTTTTT. Complete variable domain (other parts from reference TRBV7-9 and TRBJ2-2): DTGVSQNPRHKITKRGQNVTFRCDPISEHNRLYWYRQTLGQGPEFLTYFQNEAQLEKSRLLSDRFSAERPKGSFSTLEIQRTEQGDSAMYLCASSQESRKLRDTGELFFGEGSRLTVL.